This T cell receptor (beta chain) was captured in a study of blood T cell repertoires in COVID-19. The CDR3 spans 15 residues. The V and J ends lost 0 bases and 0 bases respectively, with 6 bases between them. The V gene's germline CDR1 is LGHNA and CDR2 YNFKEQ. Libraries were prepared by immunoSEQ multiplex PCR; TCRdb keeps only in-frame clonotypes and omits some of them. The sample lists roughly 380,000 clones, approximately 90% seen once, with 3.9% in the top ten. This clone was detected a few times. The V and J genes are TRBV4-2 and TRBJ2-1; D not resolved. Sequencing was done on a sample of peripheral blood. The clonotype comes from an older woman with COVID-19, enrolled during active disease. The CDR3 is CASSQDFSSYNEQFF. CDR3 nucleotides: TGTGCCAGCAGCCAAGATTTCAGCTCCTACAATGAGCAGTTCTTC.